The text below deals with one T cell receptor beta chain. What it binds is not known. Between the trimmed V and J ends, which lost 3 bases and 6 bases, there was a span of 15 bases. The CDR3 contains 14 residues. Germline V gene data show CDR1 as KGHSH and CDR2 as LQKENI. 5'RACE template switching generated TCR cDNA, adding a universal primer site and UMIs. TCRdb used MiXCR to reprocess the 5' RACE reads, holding one entry per CDR3 protein. The repertoire holds around 310,000 distinct CDR3 sequences, with 8.7% as singletons. This sample is part of a study of T cells after yellow fever vaccination. Study-wide results and caveats: Post-booster repertoires again held most primary-vaccination clones (roughly 96% CD4, 75% to 90% CD8).

The sequenced sample was PBMCs, obtained on the day of the first yellow fever vaccination. The clonotype comes from a man aged 18-30 years who received the YFV17D yellow fever vaccine. The V and J genes are TRBV18 and TRBJ2-7; D might be TRBD1 (7 bases). In DNA, the CDR3 is TGTGCCAGCTCACCGGAGGGGGCGGTGGGCGAGCAGTACTTC. This translates into CASSPEGAVGEQYF.